A single sample gave rise to the 7 T cell receptor beta chains below, sequenced in a study of OX40 agonist ivuxolimab in advanced cancers. The repertoire was sequenced with immunoSEQ multiplex PCR; TCRdb's copy has only in-frame clones and lacks some. The sample comprises tens of thousands of clones, approximately 86% of which are singletons, and about 15% rests with the top ten. Material: CD4+ or CD8+ T cells sorted from blood, obtained in a trial of the OX40 agonist ivuxolimab. The receptors here all came from an adult with an advanced solid tumor such as melanoma, head and neck, liver or kidney cancer.

The J gene is TRBJ2-7, the V gene TRBV5-4; 8 bases match TRBD2. This CDR3 has 14 amino acids. The junction had 4 bases not matched to a gene; V was cut back by 0 bases and J by 5 bases. CDR1 is SGHNT, CDR2 YYREEE, per germline (reference sequence). CDR3 sequence (DNA): TGTGCCAGCAGCTTGGCGGGAGGGAGCAACGAGCAGTACTTC. It yields the protein CASSLAGGSNEQYF.

This clone appeared a single time. The chain has TRBV27 and TRBJ1-1, with D uncertain. CDR1 and CDR2 from the germline V gene are MNHEY and SMNVEV (reference sequence). The CDR3 is 13 amino acids. V lost 3 bases to trimming and J lost 0 bases, with 5 bases between them. Written as DNA, the CDR3 is TGTGCCAGCAGTTTGGGGTTGAACACTGAAGCTTTCTTT. Translation: CASSLGLNTEAFF.

The J gene is TRBJ2-4, the V gene TRBV4-1; D is unresolved. Looked up from germline, CDR1 is MGHRA and CDR2 is YSYEKL. This CDR3 region has 12 residues. The ends were cut back, 0 bases at V and 16 bases at J, with 13 bases in the middle. The CDR3 protein is CASSQDEVHLYF. The CDR3 DNA sequence: TGCGCCAGCAGCCAAGACGAGGTCCACCTTTACTTC.

The chain joins TRBV13 to TRBJ2-3, with TRBD2 matching 10 bases. With 3 bases clipped from V and 1 base from J, the junction kept 7 bases outside the gene matches. The CDR3 consists of 17 residues. CDR1 PRHDT and CDR2 FYEKMQ come from the germline V gene (reference sequence). The CDR3 nucleotides read TGTGCCAGCAGCTTCCTAACCGGGACTAGCGGCACAGATACGCAGTATTTT. Translated, it gives CASSFLTGTSGTDTQYF. The full variable domain, completed using reference TRBV13 and TRBJ2-3, is AAGVIQSPRHLIKEKRETATLKCYPIPRHDTVYWYQQGPGQDPQFLISFYEKMQSDKGSIPDRFSAQQFSDYHSELNMSSLELGDSALYFCASSFLTGTSGTDTQYFGPGTRLTVL.

The V gene is TRBV5-6, the J gene TRBJ1-2; the D is unclear. In germline, CDR1 is SGHDT, CDR2 YYEEEE. The V end was cut by 4 bases, the J end by 0 bases, with 10 bases between. There are 14 residues in the CDR3. CDR3 sequence: CASSLELSNYGYTF. As DNA, the CDR3 is TGTGCCAGCAGCCTCGAGTTGTCTAACTATGGCTACACCTTC.

This chain links TRBV7-6 with TRBJ2-1, with 9 positions matching TRBD2. CDR3 size: 14 residues. V lost 8 bases and J lost 5; bases outside the gene matches: 7. Germline V gene lookup returns CDR1 SGHVS and CDR2 FNYEAQ. The CDR3 loop is CASAAGGGDNEQFF. CDR3 sequence (DNA): TGTGCCAGCGCCGCAGGCGGGGGGGACAATGAGCAGTTCTTC. The full variable domain, rest sourced from reference TRBV7-6 and TRBJ2-1, is GAGVSQSPRYKVTKRGQDVALRCDPISGHVSLYWYRQALGQGPEFLTYFNYEAQQDKSGLPNDRFSAERPEGSISTLTIQRTEQRDSAMYRCASAAGGGDNEQFFGPGTRLTVL.

This chain links TRBV27 with TRBJ2-5; 9 bases map to TRBD2. This CDR3 contains 14 residues. The V gene's germline CDR1 is MNHEY and CDR2 SMNVEV (reference sequence). The V gene end was trimmed by 5 bases and the J gene end by 4 bases; junction bases not matched to a gene: 5. The CDR3 region is CASSRSGRLETQYF. The CDR3 DNA sequence: TGTGCCAGCAGTAGAAGCGGGAGGTTAGAGACCCAGTACTTC.